The T cell receptor beta chain described here comes from a study of CD8 T cells in Susac syndrome. Sequencing of TCR beta covered CD8+ and CD4+ T cells obtained from blood. Age- and sex-matched healthy donors served as the control group. TEMRA cells were FACS-enriched, with CD8+ and CD4+ T cells isolated negatively. When the RNA was reverse transcribed, random hexamers were used with an input of roughly 0.5 to 1 ug. An immunoSEQ multiplex PCR amplified TCR beta CDR3 over 54 Vbeta and 13 Jbeta. One entry per CDR3 protein results from TCRdb running MiXCR on the immunoSEQ multiplex PCR reads. The profile covers roughly 80,000 distinct CDR3 sequences, with around 94% appearing a single time and 0.26% taken by the ten largest. The germline CDR1 and CDR2 sequences are SQVTM and ANQGSEA. Trimming took off 5 bases at V and 7 bases at J, with 17 bases between the two ends. The CDR3 extends over 13 amino acids.

The sequence was obtained from a human donor in good health. The material sequenced was CD8+ T cells from PBMCs. The rearrangement links TRBV29-1 to TRBJ1-1; D call uncertain. The CDR3 nucleotides read TGCAGCGTTATTTATGTTAAGGACTTTGAAGCTTTCTTT. It yields the protein CSVIYVKDFEAFF.